Listed here are 14 T cell receptor beta chains from one sample, sequenced in a study of beta chain features in type 1 diabetes. Regarding the study as a whole: All four CD4+ subsets of Type 1 diabetes patients contained TCRB CDR3s that were moderately but significantly shorter.

Isolated RNA was reverse transcribed in full, so expressed TCRB transcripts were sequenced. Sequencing was performed with immunoSEQ multiplex PCR; in TCRdb, only in-frame clones are kept and a portion is missing. The data show roughly 100,000 clones, approximately 30% seen once. Their cognate antigens are unknown. The sample taken for sequencing was central memory CD4+ T cells from blood. All receptors derive from a woman aged 18-30 years with type 1 diabetes.

CDR3 coding DNA: TGTGCCAGCAGCGTGGGCTTGGTAGCGGGAGGAAGTGAGCAGTTCTTC. It codes for CASSVGLVAGGSEQFF. V gene TRBV9 combines with J gene TRBJ2-1, with 10 bases that match TRBD2. CDR3 length: 16 residues. V gave up 2 bases and J gave up 9 bases; unmatched junction bases: 11. The germline V gene encodes CDR1 SGDLS and CDR2 YYNGEE.

This clone was seen many times. V gene TRBV28 combines with J gene TRBJ2-6; D perhaps matches TRBD1 (6 bases). The CDR3 is 14 residues long. In germline, CDR1 is MDHEN, CDR2 SYDVKM. V was clipped by 7 bases and J by 0 bases, with 7 bases between them. The CDR3: CASTGASGANVLTF. The DNA for the CDR3 is TGTGCCAGCACAGGGGCCTCTGGGGCCAACGTCCTGACTTTC.

This chain uses TRBV5-6 with TRBJ1-2, with D unresolved. This CDR3 has 12 amino acids. In germline, CDR1 is SGHDT, CDR2 YYEEEE. The V end lost 3 bases, the J end lost 2 bases, and 5 bases lay between the germline ends. The CDR3 spells CASSSSNYGYTF. The CDR3 DNA reads TGTGCCAGCAGCTCTTCGAACTATGGCTACACCTTC.

This clone has just a few counts. The CDR3 DNA reads TGTGCCAGCAGCCTCAGAGGGACAGGGGAGGCTGGCTACACCTTC. Translated: CASSLRGTGEAGYTF. This chain connects TRBV9 to TRBJ1-2; 10 nucleotides line up with TRBD1. This CDR3 has 15 amino acids. The J segment lost 7 bases and the V segment lost 4 bases, leaving 10 bases of the junction unmatched. Germline V gives CDR1 SGDLS, CDR2 YYNGEE.

V and J are TRBV6-5 and TRBJ2-7; 10 bases line up with TRBD2. The germline V gene encodes CDR1 MNHEY and CDR2 SVGAGI. The ends lost 9 bases at V and 0 bases at J; junction bases unmatched: 8. The CDR3 spans 15 residues. DNA of the CDR3: TGTGCCAGACGACTAGCGGGTGGGACCTCCTACGAGCAGTACGTC. It is translated as CARRLAGGTSYEQYV.

The V call is TRBV19, the J call TRBJ2-4, with 10 positions matching TRBD2. This CDR3 has 19 amino acids. The trim removed 0 bases at V and 0 bases at J, leaving 8 bases unmatched. Germline CDR1 is LNHDA and CDR2 is SQIVND (reference sequence). CDR3 in amino acids: CASSIDGRTSGVAKNIQYF. For the CDR3, the DNA is TGTGCCAGTAGTATAGACGGGAGGACTAGCGGAGTAGCCAAAAACATTCAGTACTTC.

There are a few counts of this clone. The J gene is TRBJ1-2, the V gene TRBV5-1; no clear D gene. This CDR3 has 13 residues. From germline, CDR1 is SGHRS and CDR2 YFSETQ. The V end was cut by 4 bases, the J end by 4 bases, with 11 bases between. This chain's CDR3 is CASSGDGSYGYTF. The CDR3 DNA follows: TGCGCCAGCAGCGGGGATGGGAGCTATGGCTACACCTTC.

The chain recombines TRBV5-4 with TRBJ1-4; D is unclear. V shed 5 bases and J shed 3 bases, with 14 bases lying between them. The CDR3 extends over 15 amino acids. The germline gives CDR1 SGHNT, CDR2 YYREEE (reference sequence). The DNA for the CDR3 is TGTGCCAGCAGTCGGACCGGAGGGCCTAATGAAAAACTGTTTTTT. Its protein is CASSRTGGPNEKLFF.

This sequence joins TRBV2 and TRBJ1-1; D may be TRBD1 (6 bases). Germline loops: CDR1 SNHLY, CDR2 FYNNEI. The CDR3 contains 14 residues. Trimming removed 3 bases at V and 0 bases at J, with 8 bases between. The CDR3 DNA sequence: TGTGCCAGCAGTGAGTCAGGGGTGAACACTGAAGCTTTCTTT. This translates into CASSESGVNTEAFF.

The chain joins TRBV10-3 to TRBJ1-2; D call uncertain. V lost 3 bases and J 0 bases, leaving 11 bases between the germline ends. The CDR3 spans 15 residues. Germline V gives CDR1 ENHRY, CDR2 SYGVKD. The CDR3 is CAISDLEGTNYGYTF. The DNA of the CDR3 is TGTGCCATCAGTGATTTAGAGGGAACTAACTATGGCTACACCTTC.

This chain links TRBV5-4 with TRBJ2-2; 9 bases agree with TRBD1. CDR1 and CDR2 from the germline V gene are SGHNT and YYREEE (reference sequence). The CDR3 length is 18 residues. With V trimmed by 1 base and J by 5 bases, 12 bases remained unmatched. CDR3 nucleotide sequence: TGTGCCAGCAGCTTGACCTTTGGGACAGGGTATGAGACCGGGGAGCTGTTTTTT. This codes for CASSLTFGTGYETGELFF. The variable domain in full, with the rest retrieved from reference TRBV5-4 and TRBJ2-2, is ETGVTQSPTHLIKTRGQQVTLRCSSQSGHNTVSWYQQALGQGPQFIFQYYREEENGRGNFPPRFSGLQFPNYSSELNVNALELDDSALYLCASSLTFGTGYETGELFFGEGSRLTVL.

This clone was counted only a few times. The chain has TRBV30 and TRBJ2-2; TRBD1 matches 9 bases. The CDR3 is made up of 15 amino acids. Germline assignment: CDR1 GTSNPN and CDR2 SVGIG (reference sequence). Trimming cost V 0 bases and J 3 bases; bases outside gene matches: 2. CDR3 amino acids: CAWSVRDRDTGELFF. In nucleotides, the CDR3 is TGTGCCTGGAGTGTACGGGACAGGGACACCGGGGAGCTGTTTTTT.

This rearrangement joins TRBV4-2 to TRBJ1-2; 9 bases are a match to TRBD1. Germline CDR1 and CDR2: LGHNA and YNFKEQ. V was pared by 4 bases and J by 3 bases, with 15 bases of the junction left unmatched. The CDR3 runs to 18 residues. The DNA for the CDR3 is TGTGCCAGCAGCCCCAAGATCGAAACCGGGACAGGGCACTATGGCTACACCTTC. This codes for CASSPKIETGTGHYGYTF.

The chain employs TRBV7-2 and TRBJ2-4, with 9 bases identical to TRBD1. CDR3 size: 13 residues. V was pared by 1 base and J by 8 bases, with 0 bases of the junction left unmatched. The germline V gene encodes CDR1 SGHTA and CDR2 FQGNSA. Here the CDR3 reads CASSLGQGDIQYF. The CDR3 region has the DNA TGTGCCAGCAGCTTAGGACAGGGGGACATTCAGTACTTC.